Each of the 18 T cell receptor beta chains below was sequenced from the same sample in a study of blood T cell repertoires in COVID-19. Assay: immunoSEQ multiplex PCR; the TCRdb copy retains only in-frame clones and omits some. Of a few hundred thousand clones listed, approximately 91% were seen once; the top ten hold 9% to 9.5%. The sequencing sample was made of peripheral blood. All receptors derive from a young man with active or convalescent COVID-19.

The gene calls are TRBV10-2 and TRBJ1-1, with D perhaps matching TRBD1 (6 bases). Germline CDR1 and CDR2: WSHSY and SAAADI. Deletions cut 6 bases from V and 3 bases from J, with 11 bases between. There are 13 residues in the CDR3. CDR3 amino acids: CASRGAGDTEAFF. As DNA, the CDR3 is TGCGCCAGCAGGGGAGCAGGGGACACTGAAGCTTTCTTT.

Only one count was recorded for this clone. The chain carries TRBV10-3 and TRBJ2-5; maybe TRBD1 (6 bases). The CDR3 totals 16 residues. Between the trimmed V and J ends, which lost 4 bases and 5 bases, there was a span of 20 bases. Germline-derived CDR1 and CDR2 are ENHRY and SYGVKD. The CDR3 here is CAISGQEQGPWETQYF. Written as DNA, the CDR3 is TGTGCCATCAGTGGACAGGAACAAGGACCTTGGGAGACCCAGTACTTC.

DNA for the CDR3: TGTGCCAGCAGTTATCCGACAGGGACAGATACGCAGTATTTT. Residues: CASSYPTGTDTQYF. The rearrangement uses TRBV6-2 or TRBV6-3 and TRBJ2-3, with 7 nucleotides matching TRBD1. Germline V gene lookup returns CDR1 MNHEY and CDR2 SVGEGT. This CDR3 region has 14 residues. After removal of 3 bases from V and 3 bases from J, the junction contained 3 bases not matched to a gene.

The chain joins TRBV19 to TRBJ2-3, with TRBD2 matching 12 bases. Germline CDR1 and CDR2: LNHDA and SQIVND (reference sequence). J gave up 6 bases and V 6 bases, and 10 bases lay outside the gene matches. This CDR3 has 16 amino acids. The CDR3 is CASSFPTSGGPDTQYF. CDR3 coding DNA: TGTGCCAGTAGCTTCCCGACTAGCGGGGGACCCGATACGCAGTATTTT.

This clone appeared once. CDR3 DNA sequence: TGCAGTGCGGCGGACAGCTACGAGCAGTACTTC. Translated, it gives CSAADSYEQYF. V and J are TRBV20-1 and TRBJ2-7, with TRBD1 as a possible D gene (6 bases). Trimming shortened V by 6 bases and J by 3 bases, and 9 bases separated the two germline ends. This CDR3 contains 11 residues. Germline lookup yields CDR1 DFQATT and CDR2 SNEGSKA (reference sequence).

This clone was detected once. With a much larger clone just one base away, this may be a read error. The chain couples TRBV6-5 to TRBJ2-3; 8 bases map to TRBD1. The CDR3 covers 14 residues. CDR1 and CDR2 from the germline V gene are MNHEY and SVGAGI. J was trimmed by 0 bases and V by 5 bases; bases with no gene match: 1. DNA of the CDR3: TGTGCCAGCAGTCGGACAGGGAGCACAGATACGCAGTATTTT. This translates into CASSRTGSTDTQYF.

CDR3 loop: CASSEKGSGEGYTF. As DNA, the CDR3 is TGTGCCAGCAGTGAAAAGGGGTCAGGTGAAGGCTACACCTTC. V and J are TRBV6-1 and TRBJ1-2; tentative D call: TRBD1 (5 bases). The CDR3 has 14 amino acids. The V end lost 2 bases, the J end lost 8 bases, and 15 bases lay between the germline ends. CDR1 is MNHNS, CDR2 SASEGT, per germline.

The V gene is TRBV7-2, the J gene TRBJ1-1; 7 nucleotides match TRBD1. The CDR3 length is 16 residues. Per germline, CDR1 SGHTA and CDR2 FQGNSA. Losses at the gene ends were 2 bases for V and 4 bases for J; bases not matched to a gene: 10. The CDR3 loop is CASSLWPTGTSTEAFF. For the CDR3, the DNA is TGTGCCAGCAGCTTATGGCCGACAGGGACTAGCACTGAAGCTTTCTTT. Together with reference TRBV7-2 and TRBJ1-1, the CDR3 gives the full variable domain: GAGVSQSPSNKVTEKGKDVELRCDPISGHTALYWYRQSLGQGLEFLIYFQGNSAPDKSGLPSDRFSAERTGGSVSTLTIQRTQQEDSAVYLCASSLWPTGTSTEAFFGQGTRLTVV.

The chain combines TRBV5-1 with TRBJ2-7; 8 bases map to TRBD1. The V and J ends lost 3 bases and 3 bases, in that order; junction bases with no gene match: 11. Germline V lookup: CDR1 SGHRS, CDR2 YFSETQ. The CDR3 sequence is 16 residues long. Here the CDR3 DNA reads TGCGCCAGCAGCTCCAATTCGGACAGGGCACACTACGAGCAGTACTTC. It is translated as CASSSNSDRAHYEQYF.

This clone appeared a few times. In DNA form, the CDR3 reads TGCGCCAGCAGTTCGGACACCTGGGGCACTGAAGCTTTCTTT. This encodes CASSSDTWGTEAFF. The gene calls are TRBV5-1 and TRBJ1-1; maybe TRBD1 (5 bases). This CDR3 contains 14 residues. Germline-derived CDR1 and CDR2 are SGHRS and YFSETQ. V was cut by 5 bases and J by 4 bases, with 15 bases left in between.

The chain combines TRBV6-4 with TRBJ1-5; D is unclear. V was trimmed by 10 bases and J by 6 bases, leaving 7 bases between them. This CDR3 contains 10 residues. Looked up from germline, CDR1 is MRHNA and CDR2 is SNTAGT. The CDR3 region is CATTSQPQHF. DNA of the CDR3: TGTGCCACCACAAGTCAGCCCCAGCATTTT.

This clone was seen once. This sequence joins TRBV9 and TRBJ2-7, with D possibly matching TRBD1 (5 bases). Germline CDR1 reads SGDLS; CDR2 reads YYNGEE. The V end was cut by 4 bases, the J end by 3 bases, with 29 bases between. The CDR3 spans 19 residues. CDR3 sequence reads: CASSHNPKGAGSMSYEQYF. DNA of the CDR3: TGTGCCAGCAGCCACAACCCGAAAGGGGCCGGAAGTATGAGCTACGAGCAGTACTTC.

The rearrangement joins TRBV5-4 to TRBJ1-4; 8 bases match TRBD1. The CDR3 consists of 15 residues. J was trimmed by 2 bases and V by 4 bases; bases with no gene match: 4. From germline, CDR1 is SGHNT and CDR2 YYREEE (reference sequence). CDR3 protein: CASSRNRGTNEKLFF. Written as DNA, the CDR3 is TGTGCCAGCAGCAGGAACAGGGGGACTAATGAAAAACTGTTTTTT.

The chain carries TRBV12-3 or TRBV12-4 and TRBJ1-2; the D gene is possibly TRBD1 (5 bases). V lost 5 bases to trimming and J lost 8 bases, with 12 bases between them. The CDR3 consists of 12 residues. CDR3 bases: TGTGCCAGCAGTCCTCTCGGGGGGGGCTACACCTTC. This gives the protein CASSPLGGGYTF.

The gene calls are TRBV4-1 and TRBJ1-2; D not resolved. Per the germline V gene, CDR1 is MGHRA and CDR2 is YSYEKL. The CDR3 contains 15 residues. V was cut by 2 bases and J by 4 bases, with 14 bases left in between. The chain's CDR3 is CASSQSVQSSYGYTF. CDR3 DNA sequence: TGCGCCAGCAGCCAATCCGTACAGAGTTCCTATGGCTACACCTTC.

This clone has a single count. CDR3 sequence: CASSERAGGVSGYEQYF. Written as DNA, the CDR3 is TGTGCCAGCAGTGAAAGGGCAGGGGGAGTATCGGGATACGAGCAGTACTTC. This chain joins TRBV2 and TRBJ2-7, with TRBD1 matching 7 bases. Unmatched junction bases numbered 14, after V lost 2 bases and J lost 4 bases. The germline gives CDR1 SNHLY, CDR2 FYNNEI. The CDR3 totals 17 residues.

As DNA, the CDR3 is TGTGCCATCAGTGACGACAGGGGGCAAAACACCTTC. Its protein product is CAISDDRGQNTF. The chain couples TRBV10-3 to TRBJ1-2; 10 bases line up with TRBD1. CDR1 is ENHRY, CDR2 SYGVKD, per germline. The ends lost 3 bases at V and 12 bases at J; junction bases unmatched: 4. The CDR3 runs 12 residues.

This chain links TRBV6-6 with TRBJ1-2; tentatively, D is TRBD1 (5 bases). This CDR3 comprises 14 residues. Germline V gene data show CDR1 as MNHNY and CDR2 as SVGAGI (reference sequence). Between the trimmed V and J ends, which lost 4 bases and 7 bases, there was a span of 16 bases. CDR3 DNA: TGTGCCAGCAGTTCCAGGTTTGGGGCTAGTGGCTACACCTTC. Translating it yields CASSSRFGASGYTF.